This TCR beta chain was observed in a study of blood T cell repertoires in COVID-19. Germline V gene sequence: CDR1 MNHEY, CDR2 SMNVEV (reference sequence). The length of the CDR3 is 15 residues. V lost 5 bases and J lost 2; bases outside the gene matches: 5. In the original workflow: The assay estimated nucleated cells by amplifying reference gene primers. Repertoires were generated with immunoSEQ multiplex PCR, while TCRdb's copy carries only in-frame clones and drops some. The V and J calls and clone size are taken from that table; D and trimming were inferred from the DNA. Among about 310,000 clones listed, roughly 87% were seen once.

The rearrangement uses TRBV27 and TRBJ2-7, with TRBD1 matching over 11 bases. The sequenced sample was peripheral blood. This clonotype was sampled from a man aged 18 to 29 with active or convalescent COVID-19. As DNA, the CDR3 is TGTGCCAGCAGTGTGGACAGGGGGCCAACCTACGAGCAGTACTTC. Its protein product is CASSVDRGPTYEQYF.